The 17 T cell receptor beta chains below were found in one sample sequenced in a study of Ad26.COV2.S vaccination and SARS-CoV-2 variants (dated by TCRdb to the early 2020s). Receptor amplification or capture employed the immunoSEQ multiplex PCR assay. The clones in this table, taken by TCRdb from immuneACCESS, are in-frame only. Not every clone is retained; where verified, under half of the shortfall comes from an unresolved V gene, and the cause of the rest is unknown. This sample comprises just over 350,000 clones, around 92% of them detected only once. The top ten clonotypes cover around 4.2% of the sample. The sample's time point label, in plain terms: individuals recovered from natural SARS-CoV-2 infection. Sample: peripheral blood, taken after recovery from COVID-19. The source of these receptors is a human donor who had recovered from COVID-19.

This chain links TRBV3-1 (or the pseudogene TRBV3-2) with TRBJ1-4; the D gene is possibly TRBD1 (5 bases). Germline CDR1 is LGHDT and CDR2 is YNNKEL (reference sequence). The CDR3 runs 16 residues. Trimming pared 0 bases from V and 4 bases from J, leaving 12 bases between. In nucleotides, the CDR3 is TGTGCCAGCAGCCAAGAAGCGCCAGGGTATAATGAAAAACTGTTTTTT. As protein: CASSQEAPGYNEKLFF.

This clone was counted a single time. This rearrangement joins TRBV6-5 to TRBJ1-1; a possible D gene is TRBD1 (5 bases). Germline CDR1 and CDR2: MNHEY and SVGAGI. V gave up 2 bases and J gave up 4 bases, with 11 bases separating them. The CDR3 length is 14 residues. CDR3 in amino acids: CASSYGQGTTEAFF. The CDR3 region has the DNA TGTGCCAGCAGTTACGGGCAGGGAACCACTGAAGCTTTCTTT.

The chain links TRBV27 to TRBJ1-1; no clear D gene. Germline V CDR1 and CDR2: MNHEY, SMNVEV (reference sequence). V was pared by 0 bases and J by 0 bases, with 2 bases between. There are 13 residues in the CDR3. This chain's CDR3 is CASSLSLNTEAFF. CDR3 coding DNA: TGTGCCAGCAGTTTATCTTTGAACACTGAAGCTTTCTTT.

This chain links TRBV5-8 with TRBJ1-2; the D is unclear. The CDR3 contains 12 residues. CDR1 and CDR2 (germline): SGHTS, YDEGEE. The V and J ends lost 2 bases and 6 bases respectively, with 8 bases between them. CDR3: CASSLVANGYTF. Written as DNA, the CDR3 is TGTGCCAGCAGCTTAGTTGCAAATGGCTACACCTTC.

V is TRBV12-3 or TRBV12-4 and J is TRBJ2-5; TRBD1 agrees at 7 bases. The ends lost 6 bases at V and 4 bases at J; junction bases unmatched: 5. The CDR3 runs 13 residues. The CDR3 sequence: CASRRRQGETQYF. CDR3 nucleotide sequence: TGTGCCAGCAGACGGAGACAGGGAGAGACCCAGTACTTC.

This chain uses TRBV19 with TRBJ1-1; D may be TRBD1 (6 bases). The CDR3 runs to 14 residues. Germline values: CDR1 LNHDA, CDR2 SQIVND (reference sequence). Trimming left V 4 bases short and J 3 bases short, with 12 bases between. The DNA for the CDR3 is TGTGCCAGTAGTAGCAGGGGTGGGTACACTGAAGCTTTCTTT. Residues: CASSSRGGYTEAFF.

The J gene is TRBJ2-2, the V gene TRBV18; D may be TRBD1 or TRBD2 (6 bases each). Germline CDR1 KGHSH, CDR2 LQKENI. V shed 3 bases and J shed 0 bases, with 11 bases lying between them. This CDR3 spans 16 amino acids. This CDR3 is CASSPGGVPNTGELFF. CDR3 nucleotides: TGTGCCAGCTCACCGGGGGGCGTCCCGAACACCGGGGAGCTGTTTTTT.

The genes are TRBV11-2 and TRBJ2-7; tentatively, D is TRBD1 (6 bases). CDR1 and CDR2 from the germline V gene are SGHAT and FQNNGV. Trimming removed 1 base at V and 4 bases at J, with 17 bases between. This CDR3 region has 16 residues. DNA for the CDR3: TGTGCCAGCAGCTTAGTAGCTGAGGGGCAGGGGTACGAGCAGTACTTC. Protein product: CASSLVAEGQGYEQYF. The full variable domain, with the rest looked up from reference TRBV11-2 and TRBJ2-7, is EAGVAQSPRYKIIEKRQSVAFWCNPISGHATLYWYQQILGQGPKLLIQFQNNGVVDDSQLPKDRFSAERLKGVDSTLKIQPAKLEDSAVYLCASSLVAEGQGYEQYFGPGTRLTVT.

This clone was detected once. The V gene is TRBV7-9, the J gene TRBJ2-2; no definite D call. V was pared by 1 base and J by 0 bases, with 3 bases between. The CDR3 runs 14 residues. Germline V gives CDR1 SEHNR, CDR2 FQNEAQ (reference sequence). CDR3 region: CASSLVPNTGELFF. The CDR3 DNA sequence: TGTGCCAGCAGCTTAGTACCGAACACCGGGGAGCTGTTTTTT. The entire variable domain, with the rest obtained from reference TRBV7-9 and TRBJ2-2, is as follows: DTGVSQNPRHKITKRGQNVTFRCDPISEHNRLYWYRQTLGQGPEFLTYFQNEAQLEKSRLLSDRFSAERPKGSFSTLEIQRTEQGDSAMYLCASSLVPNTGELFFGEGSRLTVL.

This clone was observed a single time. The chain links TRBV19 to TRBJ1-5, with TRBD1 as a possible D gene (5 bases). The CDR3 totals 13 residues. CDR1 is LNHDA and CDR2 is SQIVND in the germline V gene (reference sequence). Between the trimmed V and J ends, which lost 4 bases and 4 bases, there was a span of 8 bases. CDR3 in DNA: TGTGCCAGTAGTAGGGGGGATAATCAGCCCCAGCATTTT. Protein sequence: CASSRGDNQPQHF.

CDR3 sequence reads: CASSEIEGAQIRTQHF. CDR3 coding DNA: TGCGCCAGCAGTGAGATCGAGGGGGCCCAAATAAGGACCCAGCATTTT. J is TRBJ1-5 and V is TRBV10-2; 7 positions match TRBD1. CDR3 size: 16 residues. V was clipped by 2 bases and J by 11 bases; unmatched bases: 15. In germline, CDR1 is WSHSY, CDR2 SAAADI.

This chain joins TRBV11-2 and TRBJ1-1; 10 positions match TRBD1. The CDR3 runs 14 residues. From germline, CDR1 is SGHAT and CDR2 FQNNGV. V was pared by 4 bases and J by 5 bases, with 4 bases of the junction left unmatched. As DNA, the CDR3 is TGTGCCAGCAGCTATGACAGGGGGCGAACTGAAGCTTTCTTT. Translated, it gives CASSYDRGRTEAFF.

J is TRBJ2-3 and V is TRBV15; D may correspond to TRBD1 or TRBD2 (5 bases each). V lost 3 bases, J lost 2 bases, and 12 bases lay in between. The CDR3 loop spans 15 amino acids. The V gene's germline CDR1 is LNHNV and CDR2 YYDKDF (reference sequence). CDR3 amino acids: CATSRVGDLTDTQYF. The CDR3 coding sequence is TGTGCCACCAGCAGGGTAGGGGACCTCACAGATACGCAGTATTTT.

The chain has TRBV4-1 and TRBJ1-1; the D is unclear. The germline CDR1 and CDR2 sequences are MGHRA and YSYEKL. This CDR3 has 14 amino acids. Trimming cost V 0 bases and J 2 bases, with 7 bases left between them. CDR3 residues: CASSQEGSNTEAFF. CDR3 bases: TGCGCCAGCAGCCAAGAAGGAAGTAACACTGAAGCTTTCTTT.

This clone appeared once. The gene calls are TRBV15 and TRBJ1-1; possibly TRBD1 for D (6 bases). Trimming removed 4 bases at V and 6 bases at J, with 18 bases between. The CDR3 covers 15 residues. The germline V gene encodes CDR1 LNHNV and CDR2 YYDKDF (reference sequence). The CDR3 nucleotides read TGTGCCACCAGCACCAGGACAGATAGGTTCGCTGAAGCTTTCTTT. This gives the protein CATSTRTDRFAEAFF. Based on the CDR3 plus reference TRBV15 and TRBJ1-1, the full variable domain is DAMVIQNPRYQVTQFGKPVTLSCSQTLNHNVMYWYQQKSSQAPKLLFHYYDKDFNNEADTPDNFQSRRPNTSFCFLDIRSPGLGDTAMYLCATSTRTDRFAEAFFGQGTRLTVV.

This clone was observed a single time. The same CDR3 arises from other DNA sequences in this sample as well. CDR3 protein: CASSLEGNSPLHF. The CDR3, as DNA: TGCGCCAGCAGCTTAGAGGGAAATTCACCCCTCCACTTT. The gene calls are TRBV5-1 and TRBJ1-6, with D uncertain. CDR3 length: 13 residues. Trimming shortened V by 2 bases and J by 7 bases, and 7 bases separated the two germline ends. Germline CDR1 SGHRS, CDR2 YFSETQ. Full variable domain (remainder filled in from reference TRBV5-1 and TRBJ1-6): KAGVTQTPRYLIKTRGQQVTLSCSPISGHRSVSWYQQTPGQGLQFLFEYFSETQRNKGNFPGRFSGRQFSNSRSEMNVSTLELGDSALYLCASSLEGNSPLHFGNGTRLTVT.

The CDR3 DNA follows: TGCAGCGTTTCCCGGACCCAAGAGACCCAGTACTTC. Translation gives CSVSRTQETQYF. The V call is TRBV29-1, the J call TRBJ2-5; D is uncertain. Germline CDR1 reads SQVTM; CDR2 reads ANQGSEA. V was clipped by 5 bases and J by 1 base, with 8 bases between them. There are 12 residues in the CDR3.